One and the same sample provided the 31 T cell receptor beta chains below, sequenced in a study of blood T cell repertoires in COVID-19. The table came from immunoSEQ multiplex PCR; TCRdb's copy has only in-frame clones and leaves some out. The repertoire holds about 100,000 clones, with approximately 90% as singletons. Sample: peripheral blood. These receptors were taken from a man aged 45 to 65 with active COVID-19.

The sample holds a few counts of this clone. The chain joins TRBV9 to TRBJ2-5; tentative D call: TRBD1 (6 bases). The V end lost 3 bases, the J end lost 3 bases, and 15 bases lay between the germline ends. Germline-derived CDR1 and CDR2 are SGDLS and YYNGEE. This CDR3 contains 15 residues. The CDR3 loop reads CASSGPTGYKETQYF. In DNA, the CDR3 is TGTGCCAGCAGCGGACCGACAGGATATAAAGAGACCCAGTACTTC.

This chain connects TRBV4-1 to TRBJ2-2; D possibly corresponds to TRBD2 (7 bases). The germline CDR1 and CDR2 sequences are MGHRA and YSYEKL. The CDR3 sequence is 20 residues long. Trimming shortened V by 2 bases and J by 0 bases, and 22 bases separated the two germline ends. CDR3 residues: CASSQQLGGGAPANTGELFF. Written as DNA, the CDR3 is TGCGCCAGCAGCCAACAACTGGGGGGGGGCGCCCCCGCGAACACCGGGGAGCTGTTTTTT.

J is TRBJ2-5 and V is TRBV12-5, with 12 bases that match TRBD2. The CDR3 length is 15 residues. V lost 6 bases to trimming and J lost 2 bases; unmatched junction nucleotides: 4. Per germline, CDR1 LGHNT and CDR2 FRNRAP. The chain's CDR3 is CASGSGTSGQETQYF. As DNA, the CDR3 is TGTGCTAGTGGGAGCGGGACTAGCGGGCAAGAGACCCAGTACTTC.

The chain has TRBV30 and TRBJ1-6; 8 positions match TRBD1. With V trimmed by 4 bases and J by 6 bases, 5 bases remained unmatched. Germline loops: CDR1 GTSNPN, CDR2 SVGIG (reference sequence). The CDR3 is 14 amino acids. CDR3 sequence: CAWTDRGANSPLHF. The DNA of the CDR3 is TGTGCCTGGACCGACAGGGGCGCTAATTCACCCCTCCACTTT.

This sequence joins TRBV5-1 and TRBJ2-3, with TRBD2 matching over 9 bases. Germline CDR1 reads SGHRS; CDR2 reads YFSETQ. CDR3 size: 16 residues. V gave up 0 bases and J gave up 1 base; unmatched junction bases: 3. The CDR3 coding sequence is TGCGCCAGCAGCTTGGAGGCTAGCGGGGGCACAGATACGCAGTATTTT. It specifies CASSLEASGGTDTQYF. Full variable domain (missing parts from reference TRBV5-1 and TRBJ2-3): KAGVTQTPRYLIKTRGQQVTLSCSPISGHRSVSWYQQTPGQGLQFLFEYFSETQRNKGNFPGRFSGRQFSNSRSEMNVSTLELGDSALYLCASSLEASGGTDTQYFGPGTRLTVL.

J is TRBJ1-5 and V is TRBV20-1; TRBD1 aligns across 11 bases. Germline V gene lookup returns CDR1 DFQATT and CDR2 SNEGSKA (reference sequence). V lost 3 bases to trimming and J lost 6 bases; unmatched junction nucleotides: 4. This CDR3 has 14 residues. CDR3 nucleotide sequence: TGCAGTGCTAGTGTGGGACAGGGGGGTCAGCCCCAGCATTTT. Protein sequence: CSASVGQGGQPQHF.

This clone was seen a handful of times. J is TRBJ2-1 and V is TRBV5-6; the D gene is possibly TRBD2 (6 bases). The length of the CDR3 is 17 residues. The germline V and J ends were trimmed by 2 bases and 3 bases, with 18 bases remaining between them. The V gene's germline CDR1 is SGHDT and CDR2 YYEEEE. CDR3 amino acids: CASSFAASVVVYNEQFF. DNA for the CDR3: TGTGCCAGCAGCTTCGCCGCTAGCGTGGTGGTCTACAATGAGCAGTTCTTC.

This chain connects TRBV12-3 or TRBV12-4 to TRBJ2-2; the D is unclear. The V end was cut by 5 bases, the J end by 10 bases, with 11 bases between. This CDR3 is 12 amino acids long. The CDR3 spells CASSDRVTELFF. CDR3 nucleotides: TGTGCCAGCAGTGATCGGGTGACGGAGCTGTTTTTT.

CDR3 bases: TGCAGTGCTAGTCCGGGCTACGAGCAGTACTTC. Its translation: CSASPGYEQYF. The chain is built from TRBV20-1 and TRBJ2-7; the D is unclear. Germline-derived CDR1 and CDR2 are DFQATT and SNEGSKA (reference sequence). With 3 bases removed from V and 3 bases from J, the gap between germline ends came to 6 bases. CDR3 length: 11 residues.

The chain combines TRBV9 with TRBJ1-1; 9 nucleotides align to TRBD1. With V trimmed by 3 bases and J by 11 bases, 2 bases remained unmatched. CDR3 size: 11 residues. The V gene's germline CDR1 is SGDLS and CDR2 YYNGEE. The CDR3 DNA is TGTGCCAGCAGCGACAGGGGGCGGGCTTTCTTT. This translates into CASSDRGRAFF.

This chain links TRBV7-2 with TRBJ2-2, with 9 bases aligning to TRBD1. Germline lookup yields CDR1 SGHTA and CDR2 FQGNSA. CDR3 length: 14 amino acids. The ends lost 5 bases at V and 4 bases at J; junction bases unmatched: 2. CDR3 sequence: CASSGQGPTGELFF. In DNA, the CDR3 is TGTGCCAGCAGCGGACAGGGGCCCACCGGGGAGCTGTTTTTT.

The chain combines TRBV12-2 with TRBJ2-7; the listed D gene, TRBD2, was not tested against the DNA. TRBV12-2 is shown as a pseudogene. There are 13 residues in the CDR3. CDR3 DNA sequence: TGTGCAAGTCGCCCAAGGACTTGCGGAGGGCAGTACGTC. This codes for CASRPRTCGGQYV.

This clone has a single count. The V gene is TRBV6-5, the J gene TRBJ2-3, with D perhaps matching TRBD2 (5 bases). Germline-derived CDR1 and CDR2 are MNHEY and SVGAGI. This CDR3 is 14 amino acids long. V was pared by 6 bases and J by 6 bases, with 16 bases between. The CDR3 protein is CASSQRTGTDTQYF. The CDR3 bases are TGTGCCAGCAGCCAAAGGACTGGAACCGATACGCAGTATTTT.

The chain joins TRBV18 to TRBJ1-2; 9 positions agree with TRBD1. The germline CDR1 and CDR2 sequences are KGHSH and LQKENI. CDR3 length equals 14 residues. V shed 3 bases and J 5 bases; nucleotides not matched to a gene: 4. Here the CDR3 DNA reads TGTGCCAGCTCACCGCCCGGGACAGGGTATGGCTACACCTTC. Translated: CASSPPGTGYGYTF.

V and J are TRBV7-9 and TRBJ2-1, with 7 nucleotides matching TRBD2. The CDR3 is 15 amino acids. Germline CDR1 is SEHNR and CDR2 is FQNEAQ (reference sequence). V dropped 4 bases and J dropped 7; count of bases not matched to a gene: 10. CDR3 coding DNA: TGTGCCAGCAGCTCGCTCAGGACTAGGCGGAATGAGCAGTTCTTC. Its translation: CASSSLRTRRNEQFF.

The chain recombines TRBV3-1 (or the pseudogene TRBV3-2) with TRBJ1-2; 7 bases agree with TRBD1. This CDR3 has 14 amino acids. The V segment lost 1 base and the J segment 2 bases; nucleotides outside the gene matches: 1. Per the germline V gene, CDR1 is LGHDT and CDR2 is YNNKEL (reference sequence). CDR3 DNA sequence: TGTGCCAGCAGCCAAGGGGACAGCAACTATGGCTACACCTTC. This codes for CASSQGDSNYGYTF.

V gene TRBV21-1 combines with J gene TRBJ2-1; no check of the table's D call, TRBD1, against the DNA was made. TRBV21-1 corresponds to a pseudogene. The CDR3 sequence is 17 residues long. The CDR3 loop reads CASSKVAGTFSYNEQFF. The CDR3, as DNA: TGTGCCAGCAGCAAAGTGGCAGGTACTTTCTCCTACAATGAGCAGTTCTTC.

This clone was detected only once. The CDR3, as DNA: TGTGCCAGCAGCTTGGTTTGGGGACAGGGGCGGAGTGGCTACACCTTC. Its translation: CASSLVWGQGRSGYTF. The V call is TRBV5-8, the J call TRBJ1-2; 10 bases are shared with TRBD1. Trimming cost V 0 bases and J 7 bases; bases outside gene matches: 9. Per germline, CDR1 SGHTS and CDR2 YDEGEE. The CDR3 covers 16 residues.

This clone came up a few times. The chain uses TRBV30 and TRBJ2-1; 7 bases match TRBD2. Germline V CDR1 and CDR2: GTSNPN, SVGIG (reference sequence). The ends lost 4 bases at V and 15 bases at J; junction bases unmatched: 15. The CDR3 has 13 residues. CDR3 sequence (DNA): TGTGCCTGGACCAAAACCTGGGAGGGAGCTGGGTTCTTC. Encoded protein: CAWTKTWEGAGFF.

This clone has just one count. This rearrangement joins TRBV30 to TRBJ1-2; weak D call: TRBD1 (6 bases). Trimming left V 6 bases short and J 4 bases short, with 12 bases between. This CDR3 spans 12 amino acids. Germline CDR1 is GTSNPN and CDR2 is SVGIG (reference sequence). As DNA, the CDR3 is TGTGCCTGCCTACAGGGTAGCTATGGCTACACCTTC. Its translation: CACLQGSYGYTF.

The chain carries TRBV10-1 and TRBJ2-2; TRBD2 agrees at 11 bases. Germline CDR1 WNHNN, CDR2 SYGVQD (reference sequence). The CDR3 is made up of 16 amino acids. V lost 5 bases to trimming and J lost 5 bases; unmatched junction nucleotides: 7. This CDR3 reads CASSSGTSGSTGELFF. In DNA form, the CDR3 reads TGCGCCAGCAGTTCCGGGACTAGCGGTTCGACCGGGGAGCTGTTTTTT.

The chain combines TRBV2 with TRBJ2-4; 9 nucleotides agree with TRBD1. The CDR3 is 15 amino acids. Germline V gene data show CDR1 as SNHLY and CDR2 as FYNNEI. Trimming took 4 bases from V and 12 from J; bases not matched to a gene: 13. For the CDR3, the DNA is TGTGCCAGCAGTGTTTTGGGGACAGGGACCGATGATCAGTACTTC. Amino acids: CASSVLGTGTDDQYF.

The chain links TRBV2 to TRBJ2-5; TRBD2 matches at 7 bases. V shed 7 bases and J 5 bases; nucleotides not matched to a gene: 13. This CDR3 contains 15 residues. Germline V CDR1 and CDR2: SNHLY, FYNNEI. In nucleotides, the CDR3 is TGTGCCAGCACCCGAAGCGGGACCTCGGGGGAGACCCAGTACTTC. It yields the protein CASTRSGTSGETQYF. The entire variable domain, with the rest obtained from reference TRBV2 and TRBJ2-5, is as follows: EPEVTQTPSHQVTQMGQEVILRCVPISNHLYFYWYRQILGQKVEFLVSFYNNEISEKSEIFDDQFSVERPDGSNFTLKIRSTKLEDSAMYFCASTRSGTSGETQYFGPGTRLLVL.

The genes are TRBV11-3 and TRBJ2-1; 11 nucleotides line up with TRBD2. Germline V CDR1 and CDR2: SGHNT, YENEEA. CDR3 length equals 16 residues. J was trimmed by 5 bases and V by 3 bases; bases with no gene match: 6. The CDR3 nucleotides are TGTGCCAGCAGCTTGTCTGCTAGCGGGGGGAACAATGAGCAGTTCTTC. As protein: CASSLSASGGNNEQFF.

The V gene is TRBV5-4, the J gene TRBJ2-2, with TRBD1 matching over 10 bases. The CDR3 covers 15 residues. The germline CDR1 and CDR2 sequences are SGHNT and YYREEE (reference sequence). The J segment lost 7 bases and the V segment lost 4 bases, leaving 7 bases of the junction unmatched. The CDR3 sequence is CASSTGTGAGGELFF. CDR3 DNA: TGTGCCAGCAGCACCGGGACAGGGGCCGGCGGGGAGCTGTTTTTT. Variable domain in full (rest from reference TRBV5-4 and TRBJ2-2): ETGVTQSPTHLIKTRGQQVTLRCSSQSGHNTVSWYQQALGQGPQFIFQYYREEENGRGNFPPRFSGLQFPNYSSELNVNALELDDSALYLCASSTGTGAGGELFFGEGSRLTVL.

The chain recombines TRBV9 with TRBJ2-3; D perhaps matches TRBD2 (5 bases). The germline V and J ends were trimmed by 5 bases and 2 bases, with 18 bases remaining between them. This CDR3 is 16 amino acids long. From germline, CDR1 is SGDLS and CDR2 YYNGEE. The DNA of the CDR3 is TGTGCCAGCAGTGCCGGGGTTCGGGCACCCACAGATACGCAGTATTTT. Translating it yields CASSAGVRAPTDTQYF.

The rearrangement links TRBV11-2 to TRBJ1-3, with TRBD1 matching over 7 bases. CDR1 SGHAT and CDR2 FQNNGV come from the germline V gene. This CDR3 spans 17 amino acids. V lost 5 bases and J lost 4; bases outside the gene matches: 14. The CDR3 DNA reads TGTGCCAGCAGCCCGAGGGACAGACGCTCGAGGGGAAACACCATATATTTT. Encoded protein: CASSPRDRRSRGNTIYF. Drawing the rest from reference TRBV11-2 and TRBJ1-3, the complete variable domain is EAGVAQSPRYKIIEKRQSVAFWCNPISGHATLYWYQQILGQGPKLLIQFQNNGVVDDSQLPKDRFSAERLKGVDSTLKIQPAKLEDSAVYLCASSPRDRRSRGNTIYFGEGSWLTVV.

The rearrangement joins TRBV19 to TRBJ2-7; perhaps TRBD2 as D (6 bases). Per the germline V gene, CDR1 is LNHDA and CDR2 is SQIVND (reference sequence). CDR3 size: 15 residues. V shed 3 bases and J shed 3 bases, with 15 bases lying between them. CDR3 amino acids: CASSIGGRQLYEQYF. In DNA form, the CDR3 reads TGTGCCAGTAGTATCGGAGGGCGGCAGCTCTACGAGCAGTACTTC.

The chain carries TRBV6-5 and TRBJ1-1; maybe TRBD1 (5 bases). V lost 5 bases to trimming and J lost 8 bases, with 15 bases between them. CDR1 and CDR2 (germline): MNHEY, SVGAGI. The CDR3 is 13 amino acids. CDR3 region: CASSRGGELEAFF. The CDR3 nucleotides are TGTGCCAGCAGTCGGGGGGGGGAGCTGGAAGCTTTCTTT.

The J gene is TRBJ2-6, the V gene TRBV5-5, with D hard to call. The germline V gene encodes CDR1 SGHKS and CDR2 YYEKEE (reference sequence). Trimming stripped 0 bases from V and 0 bases from J, with 7 bases between. This CDR3 is 16 amino acids long. CDR3 DNA sequence: TGTGCCAGCAGCTTGGGACATAACTCTGGGGCCAACGTCCTGACTTTC. Translating it yields CASSLGHNSGANVLTF.

This chain connects TRBV25-1 to TRBJ1-3; D not resolved. The CDR3 spans 16 residues. Trimming left V 8 bases short and J 0 bases short, with 17 bases between. In germline, CDR1 is MGHDK, CDR2 SYGVNS. The CDR3 protein is CASHSPGGNSGNTIYF. For the CDR3, the DNA is TGTGCCAGCCATTCTCCGGGAGGGAACTCTGGAAACACCATATATTTT.